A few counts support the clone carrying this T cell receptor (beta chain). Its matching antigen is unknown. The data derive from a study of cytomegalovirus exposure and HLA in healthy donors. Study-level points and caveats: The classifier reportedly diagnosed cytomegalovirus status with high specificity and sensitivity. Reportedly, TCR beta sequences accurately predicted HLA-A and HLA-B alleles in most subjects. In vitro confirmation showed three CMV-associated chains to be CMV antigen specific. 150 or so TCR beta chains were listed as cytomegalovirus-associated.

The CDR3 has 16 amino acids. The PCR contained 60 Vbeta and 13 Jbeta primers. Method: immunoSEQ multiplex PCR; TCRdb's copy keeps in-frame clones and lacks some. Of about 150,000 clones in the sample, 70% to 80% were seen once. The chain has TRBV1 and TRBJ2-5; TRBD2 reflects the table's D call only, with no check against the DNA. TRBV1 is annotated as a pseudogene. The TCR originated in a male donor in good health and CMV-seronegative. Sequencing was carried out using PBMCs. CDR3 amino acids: CTSSPRPAGEGETQYF. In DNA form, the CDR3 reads TGCACCAGCAGCCCGAGGCCAGCGGGAGAGGGGGAGACCCAGTACTTC.